This T cell receptor (beta chain) originates from a study of T cell changes during pregnancy in multiple sclerosis. CDR1 and CDR2 from the germline V gene are MNHNS and SASEGT. CDR3 length: 16 amino acids. The V gene end was trimmed by 4 bases and the J gene end by 3 bases; junction bases not matched to a gene: 12. The assay was immunoSEQ multiplex PCR, and TCRdb's table has in-frame clones only and misses some. The sample lists approximately 45,000 clones, about 85% occurring once. This TCR was sampled from a female donor with multiple sclerosis, enrolled in a pregnancy study. V and J are TRBV6-1 and TRBJ2-7; 7 bases map to TRBD2. The sequences come from CD4+ T cells from peripheral blood mononuclear cells, collected before pregnancy. The CDR3 loop is CASSGAGRAGNYEQYF. The DNA for the CDR3 is TGTGCCAGCAGTGGTGCGGGGAGAGCGGGAAACTACGAGCAGTACTTC.